The clone carrying this T cell receptor beta chain was found a few times. These data come from a study of T-cell reconstitution after alpha-beta-depleted transplantation in children. For TCRbeta, the library was prepared with unique molecular identifiers. Each CDR3 protein gets one entry after TCRdb re-called the PCR reads with MiXCR. The sample carries approximately 640,000 distinct CDR3 sequences, over 15% recorded once. This CDR3 is built from 15 residues. Germline V gene lookup returns CDR1 MGHDK and CDR2 SYGVNS. V was clipped by 4 bases and J by 9 bases; unmatched bases: 14. Sequencing was performed on PBMCs from the stem cell graft donor, taken from the stem cell graft. V usage is TRBV25-1 and J usage is TRBJ1-1; 7 bases line up with TRBD1. The sequence was obtained from a human donor who donated a stem cell graft to a child with acute myeloid leukemia. The CDR3 DNA sequence: TGTGCCAGCAGTGGGGAGAGAGGGACAGATCTGCAAGCTTTCTTT. Amino acid sequence: CASSGERGTDLQAFF.